This T cell receptor beta chain was retrieved from a study of blood T cell repertoires in COVID-19. Sequenced by immunoSEQ multiplex PCR; TCRdb stores in-frame clones only, minus some. The table includes some 350,000 clones, around four fifths detected once. The source of this sequence is a man aged 30 to 45 with active or convalescent COVID-19. The sample taken for sequencing was peripheral blood.

CDR3 amino acids: CASSGPNQPQHF. The DNA for the CDR3 is TGTGCCAGCTCAGGGCCCAATCAGCCCCAGCATTTT. This rearrangement joins TRBV11-2 to TRBJ1-5; D is possibly TRBD1 (5 bases). The CDR3 consists of 12 residues. Germline V CDR1 and CDR2: SGHAT, FQNNGV. Trimming shortened V by 8 bases and J by 3 bases, and 8 bases separated the two germline ends.